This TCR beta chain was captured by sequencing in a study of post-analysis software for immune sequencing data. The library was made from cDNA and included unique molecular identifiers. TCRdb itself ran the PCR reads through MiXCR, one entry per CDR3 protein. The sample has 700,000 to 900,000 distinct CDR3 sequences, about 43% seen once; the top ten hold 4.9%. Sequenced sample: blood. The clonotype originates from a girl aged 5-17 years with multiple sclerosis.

Written as DNA, the CDR3 is TGTGCCAGCAGTTTGGTCCGGACAGGGGGCGACTATGGCTACACCTTC. It translates to CASSLVRTGGDYGYTF. The rearrangement uses TRBV6-6 and TRBJ1-2; TRBD1 aligns across 11 bases. Trimming at V came to 4 bases and at J to 3 bases, leaving 7 bases not matched to a gene. CDR1 and CDR2 from the germline V gene are MNHNY and SVGAGI (reference sequence). There are 16 residues in the CDR3.